This TCR beta chain was observed in a study of human T cells and chemical hapten exposure. Turning to the study itself: An approximately 2 cm by approximately 2 cm inner upper arm patch received 2% DPC for sensitization.

General study findings and limits: It was expanded TCRs that formed significantly more large CDR3 similarity clusters than controls did.

This clonotype was observed a handful of times. Its target is unknown. Original methodology: From about 20,000 to 690,000 TCRs were found per sample, with a median of approximately 96,000. TCRdb reanalysed the RACE reads using MiXCR and keeps one entry per CDR3 protein. TCRdb, rather than the study authors, made the V and J calls. The sample includes approximately 110,000 distinct CDR3 sequences, approximately 11% of them seen just once. This sample's time point: patch test 1, 2 weeks after DPC sensitization. Specified treatment: therapeutic diphenylcyclopropenone sensitization with weekly scalp DPC. The starting material, unfractionated whole blood, was used for total RNA extraction. Sequenced material: whole blood, taken in connection with sensitization to the hapten diphenylcyclopropenone (DPC). The receptor's source is a woman aged 40 to 50 with alopecia areata. Some clones in this sample may be carry-over from other donors' samples.

The CDR3 bases are TGTGCCTGGAGTGTAAGTGGCAATCAGCCCCAGCATTTT. It codes for CAWSVSGNQPQHF. The chain uses TRBV30 and TRBJ1-5; D not resolved. CDR3 length equals 13 residues. Germline values: CDR1 GTSNPN, CDR2 SVGIG (reference sequence). V was shortened by 0 bases and J by 2 bases, with 5 bases between the two germline ends.